These 28 T cell receptor delta chains originate from one sample sequenced in a study of DNA immune sequencing with unique molecular identifiers. Primers for all 8 TRDV and 4 TRDJ genes amplified genomic DNA in 32-plex. Adapter PCR followed 2 to 3 barcoding PCR cycles that attached a 12-nucleotide UMI. TCRdb ran CATT on the multiplex PCR reads. Of approximately 2,500 delta-chain clones listed, 8.4% are singletons. Sequenced material: gamma-delta T cells enriched from blood buffy coat, or unenriched PBMCs (not recorded which). All receptors come from a human donor in good health.

This clone was found a few times. A far larger clone is just one base off, so this is likely a read error. This specimen includes other DNA sequences encoding the same CDR3. V usage is TRDV2 and J usage is TRDJ1; a possible D gene is TRDD3 (6 bases). Germline assignment: CDR1 GEAIGNYY and CDR2 EKD. This CDR3 is built from 15 residues. CDR3 bases: TGTGCCTGTGACACCCTGGGGACGTACACTGATAAACTCATCTTT. Protein product: CACDTLGTYTDKLIF.

This clone has just a few counts. The protein held in TCRdb is that of a much larger clone and does not match this DNA's translation at residue 6, likely because of a read error; the protein shown is translated from the DNA. The chain employs TRDV2 and TRDJ3, with D unresolved. Germline V gene data show CDR1 as GEAIGNYY and CDR2 as EKD. Trimming shortened V by 1 base and J by 0 bases, and 9 bases separated the two germline ends. The CDR3 is made up of 17 amino acids. The CDR3 loop is CACDTTPPSWDTRQMFF. CDR3 coding DNA: TGTGCCTGTGACACAACGCCCCCCTCCTGGGACACCCGACAGATGTTTTTC.

By its share, this clone is large. This sample includes further DNA sequences coding for the same CDR3. The rearrangement links TRDV2 to TRDJ1, with 11 bases fitting TRDD3. Germline V lookup: CDR1 GEAIGNYY, CDR2 EKD. The CDR3 length is 19 residues. Losses at the gene ends were 0 bases for V and 0 bases for J; bases not matched to a gene: 11. In DNA form, the CDR3 reads TGTGCCTGTGACACCCTTAAAGCTGGGGGATACCCGGACACCGATAAACTCATCTTT. This sequence encodes CACDTLKAGGYPDTDKLIF.

V gene TRDV1 combines with J gene TRDJ1; 12 bases align to TRDD3. TCRdb is silent on the J gene; assignment here came from matching the DNA to germline. Germline assignment: CDR1 TSWWSYY and CDR2 QGS. J gave up 9 bases and V 2 bases, and 25 bases lay outside the gene matches. The CDR3 runs 21 residues. The DNA for the CDR3 is TGTGCTCTTGGGGAATGCTCGTCCCCCTGGTACTGGGGGATACTCACCGGCGAACTCATCTTT. Translation gives CALGECSSPWYWGILTGELIF.

Notes on this clone: This likely came from a read error, as a far larger clone is one base away. V is TRDV3 and J is TRDJ1, with TRDD3 matching 7 bases. This CDR3 has 13 amino acids. The germline V gene has CDR1 TVYSNPD and CDR2 GDNSRS (reference sequence). V shed 5 bases, J shed 8 bases, and the junction held 14 bases outside the gene matches. The DNA for the CDR3 is TGTGCCCCCGGGGTATCTCTGGGGGCAAAACTCATCTTT. It yields the protein CAPGVSLGAKLIF.

The V call is TRDV3, the J call TRDJ1; 9 bases match TRDD3. CDR1 and CDR2 (germline): TVYSNPD, GDNSRS (reference sequence). CDR3 length: 19 residues. V shed 4 bases and J 6 bases; nucleotides not matched to a gene: 27. CDR3 sequence reads: CASLNLLEGGYMPYHKLIF. The CDR3 nucleotides read TGTGCCTCCCTAAACCTGCTCGAGGGGGGATACATGCCTTATCATAAACTCATCTTT.

The V gene call reads TRDV1; no J gene was called; the table gives TRDD3 as D, unverified against the DNA. The CDR3 contains 21 residues. CDR1 is TSWWSYY, CDR2 QGS, per germline. CDR3 region: CALGDPFFSNHVLGPCGRLIF. CDR3 sequence (DNA): TGTGCTCTTGGGGACCCTTTCTTTTCCAACCATGTACTGGGACCATGCGGAAGGCTCATCTTT.

In its sample, this clone was seen many times. This rearrangement joins TRDV1 to TRDJ1, with 10 bases identical to TRDD3. The CDR3 has 26 residues. The ends lost 1 base at V and 1 base at J; junction bases unmatched: 33. CDR1 TSWWSYY and CDR2 QGS come from the germline V gene. Here the CDR3 DNA reads TGTGCTCTTGGGGAACCCAGAATGTGGACACGGGCCCCTCTTACTGGGGGATTGGGTCTCACCGATAAACTCATCTTT. This encodes CALGEPRMWTRAPLTGGLGLTDKLIF.

This clone was seen repeatedly, ten times or more. This chain joins TRDV2 and TRDJ1; possible D gene TRDD2, 5 bases. In germline, CDR1 is GEAIGNYY, CDR2 EKD. The CDR3 is 17 amino acids. V was trimmed by 5 bases and J by 7 bases, leaving 28 bases between them. CDR3 bases: TGTGCCTGTGCCCGAAAGTTGCCCTACGTACCCGGTTTTAAACTCATCTTT. Its translation: CACARKLPYVPGFKLIF.

This clone was detected a few times. TCRdb's protein, taken from a much larger clone, differs from this DNA's translation at residue 4, likely owing to a read error; the protein displayed comes from the DNA. The gene calls are TRDV2 and TRDJ1; 10 bases are a match to TRDD3. Germline assignment: CDR1 GEAIGNYY and CDR2 EKD. This CDR3 contains 19 residues. The CDR3 nucleotides read TGTGCCTGTGTCACCCTTGTAGTGGGGGATACTGACCCCGGGAATAAACTCATCTTT. Translating it yields CACVTLVVGDTDPGNKLIF.

J is TRDJ1 and V is TRDV1, with 10 bases identical to TRDD3. TCRdb carries no J gene annotation; the J gene was assigned here by matching the DNA with germline. Germline values: CDR1 TSWWSYY, CDR2 QGS. CDR3 size: 25 residues. The ends lost 0 bases at V and 3 bases at J; junction bases unmatched: 31. Here the CDR3 reads CALGELVSSDLSRKRLGDMSDKLIF. Written as DNA, the CDR3 is TGTGCTCTTGGGGAACTAGTGAGTTCAGACCTTTCCCGAAAACGTCTGGGGGATATGTCCGATAAACTCATCTTT.

This clone has just a few counts. A far larger clone is only one base removed, so a read error is likely. This sample includes further DNA sequences coding for the same CDR3. The rearrangement uses TRDV2 and TRDJ1; the D gene is possibly TRDD3 (6 bases). Germline values: CDR1 GEAIGNYY, CDR2 EKD. The CDR3 totals 17 residues. The CDR3: CACDSVLGPLYTDKLIF. The CDR3 DNA sequence: TGTGCCTGTGACTCTGTACTGGGACCCTTGTACACCGATAAGCTCATCTTT.

In its sample, this clone was seen once. The assigned J gene is TRDJ1, but the V gene is uncalled; the table's D call of TRDD3 was not tested on the DNA. This CDR3 has 21 residues. The CDR3 DNA reads as TGTGCCTGTGACTCTCTATTAGTACTGGGGGATACGCTCGAGAACACCGATAAACTCATCTTT. Protein: CACDSLLVLGDTLENTDKLIF.

This clone was picked up many times. This may be a read error: a much more frequent sequence differs by one nucleotide. The same CDR3 also results from other DNA sequences found in this sample. The gene calls are TRDV2 and TRDJ3; 9 bases are a match to TRDD3. Germline loops: CDR1 GEAIGNYY, CDR2 EKD. The trim removed 2 bases at V and 1 base at J, leaving 2 bases unmatched. The CDR3 extends over 17 amino acids. The CDR3, as DNA: TGTGCCTGTGACAGTACTGGGGGATCCTGGGACACCCGACAGATGTTTTTC. This gives the protein CACDSTGGSWDTRQMFF.

A remark on this clone: A much larger clone differs by one base, so this may be a read error. DNA of the CDR3: TGTGCCTGTGACACCGGGACTGGGGGAACGAGCTCCTGGGACACCCGACAGATGTTTTTC. It translates to CACDTGTGGTSSWDTRQMFF. This chain links TRDV2 with TRDJ3, with TRDD3 matching over 9 bases. The CDR3 has 20 residues. The ends lost 0 bases at V and 0 bases at J; junction bases unmatched: 8. The V gene's germline CDR1 is GEAIGNYY and CDR2 EKD.

This clone was observed at least ten times. CDR3 DNA sequence: TGTGCCTTTAGTCTCCCTTCCTACGATATACTGGGGGGGTACACCGATAAACTCATCTTT. Translation gives CAFSLPSYDILGGYTDKLIF. V gene TRDV3 combines with J gene TRDJ1; a weak D match, TRDD2 (9 bases). This CDR3 has 20 residues. V lost 0 bases, J lost 0 bases, and 29 bases lay in between. CDR1 is TVYSNPD and CDR2 is GDNSRS in the germline V gene (reference sequence).

This clone was observed many times. The rearrangement links TRDV2 to TRDJ1, with TRDD3 matching over 7 bases. The V gene end was trimmed by 3 bases and the J gene end by 0 bases; junction bases not matched to a gene: 18. Looked up from germline, CDR1 is GEAIGNYY and CDR2 is EKD. This CDR3 region has 19 residues. The CDR3 DNA follows: TGTGCCTGTGACCCTGTACTGGCGGATACGATAGGGTACACCGATAAACTCATCTTT. The encoded protein is CACDPVLADTIGYTDKLIF.

This clone was seen ten or more times. The chain employs TRDV2 and TRDJ1, with 12 bases lining up with TRDD3. The CDR3 totals 17 residues. The junction had 7 bases not matched to a gene; V was cut back by 1 base and J by 2 bases. The germline V gene encodes CDR1 GEAIGNYY and CDR2 EKD. The CDR3 DNA sequence: TGTGCCTGTGACACGGTACTGGGGGATACCGTTACCGATAAACTCATCTTT. Its protein product is CACDTVLGDTVTDKLIF.

This clone showed up many times. V usage is TRDV2 and J usage is TRDJ1; TRDD3 aligns across 8 bases. J gave up 0 bases and V 3 bases, and 20 bases lay outside the gene matches. CDR3 size: 20 residues. CDR1 is GEAIGNYY and CDR2 is EKD in the germline V gene. The CDR3 loop reads CACDDIPTGGPRVDTDKLIF. The DNA of the CDR3 is TGTGCCTGTGACGATATCCCTACTGGGGGCCCTAGGGTTGACACCGATAAACTCATCTTT.

This clone is judged medium-sized. The chain links TRDV2 to TRDJ1, with TRDD3 matching 8 bases. This CDR3 has 17 residues. Germline trimming cut 1 base from V and 4 bases from J; bases unmatched to any gene: 13. Looked up from germline, CDR1 is GEAIGNYY and CDR2 is EKD. This chain's CDR3 is CACDTVGIQALDDKLIF. The DNA of the CDR3 is TGTGCCTGTGACACGGTGGGGATACAGGCCCTGGACGATAAACTCATCTTT.

A word on this clone: The translation of this DNA and the TCRdb protein of a much larger clone differ at residue 9, probably owing to a read error; the protein shown here is translated from the DNA. This chain joins TRDV2 and TRDJ1, with a possible D match to TRDD3 (5 bases). Per the germline V gene, CDR1 is GEAIGNYY and CDR2 is EKD. The CDR3 has 15 amino acids. V gave up 0 bases and J gave up 1 base, with 11 bases separating them. The CDR3 nucleotides are TGTGCCTGTGACACCGTAGGGGAGTTCACCGATAAACTCATCTTT. Translating it yields CACDTVGEFTDKLIF.

The V call is TRAV29/DV5, the J call TRDJ1, with 8 bases identical to TRDD3. Germline matching of the DNA provided the J gene here, since TCRdb leaves it blank. Germline CDR1 NSMFDY, CDR2 ISSIKDK. This CDR3 spans 25 amino acids. Trimming removed 4 bases from V and 0 bases from J; junction bases left unmatched: 38. The CDR3 here is CAAAPATSSTLYWGFGGKNTDKLIF. The CDR3 DNA reads as TGTGCAGCAGCTCCTGCTACTTCTTCCACACTTTACTGGGGGTTTGGCGGAAAGAACACCGATAAACTCATCTTT.

This clone is deemed medium-sized. The chain joins TRDV3 to TRDJ1; 8 bases line up with TRDD3. The CDR3 is made up of 13 amino acids. Germline trimming cut 0 bases from V and 5 bases from J; bases unmatched to any gene: 5. Germline V lookup: CDR1 TVYSNPD, CDR2 GDNSRS (reference sequence). The CDR3 nucleotides read TGTGCCTTTAGAAGGGATACGGGGGATAAACTCATCTTT. This translates into CAFRRDTGDKLIF.

Note on this clone: TCRdb records a much larger clone's protein for this DNA, with a difference at residue 11 that likely arises from a read error; the protein given is the translation of the DNA. The V and J genes are TRDV2 and TRDJ3, with TRDD3 as a possible D gene (5 bases). No J segment appears in TCRdb, so it was assigned here by matching the sequence to germline. The CDR3 runs 19 residues. Trimming removed 0 bases at V and 2 bases at J, with 16 bases between. Per the germline V gene, CDR1 is GEAIGNYY and CDR2 is EKD. The CDR3 bases are TGTGCCTGTGACACCGCCGGGGGGGCTAGCCCCTGGGACACCCGACAGATGTTTTTC. It yields the protein CACDTAGGASPWDTRQMFF.

Note on this clone: With only one base between it and a far larger clone, this is likely a read error. Within the sample, other DNA sequences also encode this same CDR3. The chain is built from TRDV2 and TRDJ1; 11 bases line up with TRDD3. Germline V gives CDR1 GEAIGNYY, CDR2 EKD. The CDR3 spans 15 residues. The CDR3 loop is CACAQLGDRDDKLIF. The CDR3 coding sequence is TGTGCCTGTGCCCAACTGGGGGATAGGGACGATAAACTAATCTTT.

In this sample, this clone turned up many times. The TCRdb protein comes from a much larger clone and disagrees with this DNA's translation at residue 3, likely due to a read error; the protein given here is derived from the DNA. This sequence joins TRDV2 and TRDJ1; the match to TRDD3 covers 11 bases. J was trimmed by 4 bases and V by 9 bases; bases with no gene match: 12. Germline V CDR1 and CDR2: GEAIGNYY, EKD. The CDR3 runs to 15 residues. The chain's CDR3 is CARAQLGDRDDKLIF. The CDR3 bases are TGTGCCCGTGCCCAACTGGGGGATAGGGACGATAAACTCATCTTT.

Of note for this clone: This sequence is one base from a far larger clone and is likely a read error. The rearrangement links TRDV2 to TRDJ3, with 10 bases aligning to TRDD3. CDR1 is GEAIGNYY, CDR2 EKD, per germline. This CDR3 has 16 amino acids. Losses at the gene ends were 5 bases for V and 4 bases for J; bases not matched to a gene: 4. The CDR3 here is CACVTLGDWDTRQMFF. The DNA of the CDR3 is TGTGCCTGTGTCACACTGGGGGATTGGGACACCCGACAGATGTTTTTC.

On this clone itself: A far larger clone lies a single base away; this is likely a read error. Other DNA variants within this sample encode the same CDR3. The gene calls are TRDV2 and TRDJ3; TRDD3 is a possible D gene (5 bases). The V end lost 4 bases, the J end lost 0 bases, and 21 bases lay between the germline ends. This CDR3 region has 20 residues. CDR1 is GEAIGNYY, CDR2 EKD, per germline. The CDR3 DNA reads as TGTGCCTGTGATACCTTGGGGACCACGAACGGCTCCTGGGACACCCGACAGATGTTTTTC. It specifies CACDTLGTTNGSWDTRQMFF.